Following are 20 T cell receptor beta chains from one sample sequenced in a study of blood T cell repertoires in COVID-19 (TCRdb year 2020). The library was prepared using the immunoSEQ multiplex PCR assay. Drawn from immuneACCESS, this table holds only the in-frame rearrangements with V and J called that TCRdb kept. Clones are partly lost; checked studies trace under half to an unresolved V gene and leave the rest unexplained. Present in this sample are approximately 89,000 clones, around 81% of which were seen just once. The top ten hold 10% to 15% of the sample. The sample consisted of peripheral blood. These receptors all stem from a woman in her 70s with active or convalescent COVID-19.

The chain joins TRBV3-1 (or the pseudogene TRBV3-2) to TRBJ2-5; the D gene is possibly TRBD2 (5 bases). The CDR3 runs to 17 residues. Deletions cut 2 bases from V and 5 bases from J, with 21 bases between. Germline values: CDR1 LGHDT, CDR2 YNNKEL (reference sequence). Here the CDR3 reads CASSQSNGWGDGETQYF. CDR3 in DNA: TGTGCCAGCAGCCAAAGCAATGGGTGGGGAGATGGGGAGACCCAGTACTTC.

The genes are TRBV7-8 and TRBJ2-2, with no clear D. The CDR3 is 13 residues long. Germline CDR1 reads SGHVS; CDR2 reads FQNEAQ. Trimming left V 6 bases short and J 0 bases short, with 5 bases between. The CDR3 nucleotides are TGTGCCAGCAGGAGCGCGAACACCGGGGAGCTGTTTTTT. The encoded protein is CASRSANTGELFF.

V usage is TRBV28 and J usage is TRBJ2-2; 7 nucleotides match TRBD1. Trimming cost V 2 bases and J 5 bases; bases outside gene matches: 11. CDR1 is MDHEN and CDR2 is SYDVKM in the germline V gene. CDR3 length: 17 amino acids. The CDR3 DNA sequence: TGTGCCAGCAGTTTACGGGCCCTCAGGGGGAAAACCGGGGAGCTGTTTTTT. This encodes CASSLRALRGKTGELFF.

This clone was observed once. The chain links TRBV27 to TRBJ1-2, with a weak D call TRBD1 (5 bases). This CDR3 comprises 13 residues. Germline CDR1 MNHEY, CDR2 SMNVEV (reference sequence). Deletions cut 3 bases from V and 7 bases from J, with 12 bases between. The CDR3: CASSFSGGSGYTF. As DNA, the CDR3 is TGTGCCAGCAGTTTTTCCGGGGGTTCTGGCTACACCTTC.

This clone has only a few counts. V usage is TRBV6-4 and J usage is TRBJ2-3; no firm D call. The length of the CDR3 is 16 residues. Germline V gene data show CDR1 as MRHNA and CDR2 as SNTAGT. Between the trimmed V and J ends, which lost 0 bases and 2 bases, there was a span of 12 bases. The CDR3 DNA is TGTGCCAGCAGTGACTCGAATTTTACATCCACAGATACGCAGTATTTT. The encoded protein is CASSDSNFTSTDTQYF.

The CDR3 region has the DNA TGTGCCAGCAGCCCCTTGACTAGCGAGGTCTACAATGAGCAGTTCTTC. It yields the protein CASSPLTSEVYNEQFF. The chain joins TRBV7-9 to TRBJ2-1; 8 bases align to TRBD2. In germline, CDR1 is SEHNR, CDR2 FQNEAQ (reference sequence). Losses at the gene ends were 5 bases for V and 3 bases for J; bases not matched to a gene: 9. This CDR3 has 16 amino acids.

The V call is TRBV19, the J call TRBJ2-6, with D perhaps TRBD1 (6 bases). From germline, CDR1 is LNHDA and CDR2 SQIVND (reference sequence). The V gene lost 7 bases and the J gene lost 0 bases, with 7 bases spanning the gap. The CDR3 is 14 amino acids. DNA of the CDR3: TGTGCCAGTAACAGGGTCTCTGGGGCCAACGTCCTGACTTTC. Its protein product is CASNRVSGANVLTF.

This chain links TRBV28 with TRBJ1-2, with a possible D match to TRBD1 (6 bases). Germline assignment: CDR1 MDHEN and CDR2 SYDVKM. The CDR3 totals 14 residues. V lost 6 bases, J lost 6 bases, and 17 bases lay in between. In DNA form, the CDR3 reads TGTGCCAGCAGACCAGGGGACCCCTGGGATGGCTACACCTTC. Translated, it gives CASRPGDPWDGYTF.

The chain combines TRBV7-9 with TRBJ2-4, with TRBD1 matching 9 bases. CDR1 SEHNR and CDR2 FQNEAQ come from the germline V gene (reference sequence). V lost 5 bases and J lost 0; bases outside the gene matches: 5. The CDR3 spans 16 residues. CDR3 in amino acids: CASSKQGALAKNIQYF. The CDR3 DNA reads TGTGCCAGCAGCAAACAGGGGGCATTAGCCAAAAACATTCAGTACTTC.

This clone was counted only a few times. This chain connects TRBV19 to TRBJ1-5; D may be TRBD1 (5 bases). The CDR3 contains 15 residues. CDR1 is LNHDA, CDR2 SQIVND, per germline (reference sequence). V lost 7 bases, J lost 5 bases, and 18 bases lay in between. Here the CDR3 reads CASNNAARVYQPQHF. In DNA form, the CDR3 reads TGTGCCAGTAACAATGCGGCCAGGGTCTATCAGCCCCAGCATTTT. Full variable domain (missing parts from reference TRBV19 and TRBJ1-5): DGGITQSPKYLFRKEGQNVTLSCEQNLNHDAMYWYRQDPGQGLRLIYYSQIVNDFQKGDIAEGYSVSREKKESFPLTVTSAQKNPTAFYLCASNNAARVYQPQHFGDGTRLSIL.

The chain is built from TRBV9 and TRBJ2-1, with TRBD2 as a possible D gene (6 bases). The germline V gene encodes CDR1 SGDLS and CDR2 YYNGEE. V lost 3 bases, J lost 7 bases, and 20 bases lay in between. The CDR3 is 16 residues long. CDR3 residues: CASSASPSGTPNEQFF. The DNA for the CDR3 is TGTGCCAGCAGCGCGAGCCCATCCGGGACTCCAAATGAGCAGTTCTTC.

In its sample, this clone was seen once. This chain links TRBV11-3 with TRBJ1-5; D uncertain. Trimming removed 5 bases at V and 7 bases at J, with 15 bases between. Germline lookup yields CDR1 SGHNT and CDR2 YENEEA. The CDR3 extends over 14 amino acids. For the CDR3, the DNA is TGTGCCAGCAGCCCCCAGCCGGGGTGGCAGCCCCAGCATTTT. It codes for CASSPQPGWQPQHF.

The genes are TRBV2 and TRBJ2-2; 7 bases align to TRBD1. The trim removed 6 bases at V and 4 bases at J, leaving 5 bases unmatched. The germline V gene has CDR1 SNHLY and CDR2 FYNNEI. CDR3 length: 14 residues. The CDR3 coding sequence is TGTGCCAGCAGAGGGGACAGTGCCACCGGGGAGCTGTTTTTT. Its translation is CASRGDSATGELFF.

This clone was observed a few times. The chain combines TRBV19 with TRBJ1-5; 9 nucleotides match TRBD1. CDR1 LNHDA and CDR2 SQIVND come from the germline V gene (reference sequence). After removal of 9 bases from V and 6 bases from J, the junction contained 9 bases not matched to a gene. This CDR3 contains 14 residues. CDR3 coding DNA: TGTGCCAGGCAGATACAGGGGGCGGTTCAGCCCCAGCATTTT. It codes for CARQIQGAVQPQHF.

The gene calls are TRBV5-5 and TRBJ2-2; TRBD1 agrees at 9 bases. Per germline, CDR1 SGHKS and CDR2 YYEKEE (reference sequence). J was trimmed by 4 bases and V by 0 bases; bases with no gene match: 7. The CDR3 runs to 17 residues. CDR3 protein: CASSLGWRTGATGELFF. CDR3 sequence (DNA): TGTGCCAGCAGCTTGGGTTGGAGGACAGGGGCCACCGGGGAGCTGTTTTTT.

The rearrangement joins TRBV18 to TRBJ2-2, with a possible D match to TRBD1 (6 bases). The CDR3 contains 16 residues. Germline V gives CDR1 KGHSH, CDR2 LQKENI. Trimming stripped 3 bases from V and 0 bases from J, with 11 bases between. The CDR3 bases are TGTGCCAGCTCACCGAGAACAGGGACGAACACCGGGGAGCTGTTTTTT. It specifies CASSPRTGTNTGELFF.

This rearrangement joins TRBV7-9 to TRBJ1-1; no reliable D call. Trimming stripped 5 bases from V and 8 bases from J, with 15 bases between. CDR3 length equals 13 residues. The V gene's germline CDR1 is SEHNR and CDR2 FQNEAQ (reference sequence). CDR3 sequence (DNA): TGTGCCAGCAGCCCAAGCGTGGTGCAGGAAGCTTTCTTT. As protein: CASSPSVVQEAFF.

The chain is built from TRBV11-2 and TRBJ1-2, with no clear D. The CDR3 covers 13 residues. Germline V gives CDR1 SGHAT, CDR2 FQNNGV. Trimming left V 6 bases short and J 3 bases short, with 11 bases between. The CDR3 protein is CASRPPGDYGYTF. In DNA, the CDR3 is TGTGCCAGCAGACCTCCTGGAGACTATGGCTACACCTTC.

For the CDR3, the DNA is TGTGCCAGCAGCCCGCAAGTCCCGGGACTAGCGGGAGCTCAAGAGACCCAGTACTTC. This gives the protein CASSPQVPGLAGAQETQYF. The chain couples TRBV3-1 (or the pseudogene TRBV3-2) to TRBJ2-5; TRBD2 matches 14 bases. Unmatched junction bases numbered 12, after V lost 4 bases and J lost 2 bases. CDR1 LGHDT and CDR2 YNNKEL come from the germline V gene (reference sequence). The CDR3 loop spans 19 amino acids.

The chain has TRBV7-8 and TRBJ2-5; possible D gene TRBD2, 6 bases. The V and J ends lost 1 base and 2 bases respectively, with 14 bases between them. The CDR3 covers 16 residues. The germline CDR1 and CDR2 sequences are SGHVS and FQNEAQ. The CDR3 loop is CASSLGPGRGQETQYF. The CDR3 nucleotides read TGTGCCAGCAGCTTAGGCCCGGGTCGGGGGCAAGAGACCCAGTACTTC.